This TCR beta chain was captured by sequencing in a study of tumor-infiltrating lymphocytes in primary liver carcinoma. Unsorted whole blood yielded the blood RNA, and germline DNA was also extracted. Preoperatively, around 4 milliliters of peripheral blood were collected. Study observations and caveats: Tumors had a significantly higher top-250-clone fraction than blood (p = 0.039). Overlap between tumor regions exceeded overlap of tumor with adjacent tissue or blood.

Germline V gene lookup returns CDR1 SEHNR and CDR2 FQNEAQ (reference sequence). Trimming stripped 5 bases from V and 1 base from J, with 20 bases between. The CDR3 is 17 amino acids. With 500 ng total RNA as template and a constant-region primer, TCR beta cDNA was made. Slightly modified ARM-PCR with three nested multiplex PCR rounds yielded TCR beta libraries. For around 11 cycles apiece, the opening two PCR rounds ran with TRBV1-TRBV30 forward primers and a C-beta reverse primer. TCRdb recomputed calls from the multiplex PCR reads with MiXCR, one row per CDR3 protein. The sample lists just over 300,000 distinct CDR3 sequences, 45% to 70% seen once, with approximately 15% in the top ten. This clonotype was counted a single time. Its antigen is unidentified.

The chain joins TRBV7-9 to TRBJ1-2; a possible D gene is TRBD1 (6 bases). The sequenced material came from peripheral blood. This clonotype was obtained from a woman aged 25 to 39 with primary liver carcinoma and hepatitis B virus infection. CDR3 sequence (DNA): TGTGCCAGCAGCCCATGGCGTCAGGGGAGGATTAACTATGGCTACACCTTC. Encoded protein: CASSPWRQGRINYGYTF.